One and the same sample provided the 6 T cell receptor beta chains below, sequenced in a study of PD-1 blockade in mismatch repair-deficient tumors. Only in-frame clones appear in the TCRdb table, and some are missing; sequencing was by immunoSEQ multiplex PCR. Here the sample spans about 34,000 clones, approximately 80% being singletons. The specimen was PBMCs, collected 6 weeks after starting pembrolizumab. The receptors come from an adult with mismatch repair-deficient cancer.

This rearrangement joins TRBV27 to TRBJ2-7; TRBD2 matches 7 bases. Trimming removed 7 bases from V and 0 bases from J; junction bases left unmatched: 9. Germline V gene sequence: CDR1 MNHEY, CDR2 SMNVEV (reference sequence). The CDR3 length is 15 residues. The CDR3 DNA is TGTGCCAGCAACTCCGGGGGGACGCACTCCTACGAGCAGTACTTC. Translated, it gives CASNSGGTHSYEQYF.

This clone was counted once. The chain employs TRBV19 and TRBJ2-5; the match to TRBD2 covers 11 bases. Unmatched junction bases numbered 17, after V lost 10 bases and J lost 4 bases. There are 17 residues in the CDR3. CDR1 and CDR2 from the germline V gene are LNHDA and SQIVND (reference sequence). CDR3 sequence: CATSVGLAGGGRETQYF. The CDR3 nucleotides read TGTGCCACCTCGGTCGGGCTAGCGGGAGGTGGGCGAGAGACCCAGTACTTC.

The gene calls are TRBV11-2 and TRBJ1-5; no definite D call. The CDR3 is 12 residues long. The V gene's germline CDR1 is SGHAT and CDR2 FQNNGV. With 4 bases removed from V and 6 bases from J, the gap between germline ends came to 7 bases. The CDR3 sequence is CASSSEAQPQHF. The CDR3 nucleotides read TGTGCCAGCAGCTCCGAGGCTCAGCCCCAGCATTTT.

This clone was picked up one time. This chain connects TRBV7-2 to TRBJ1-4; no firm D call. Germline V gene data show CDR1 as SGHTA and CDR2 as FQGNSA. The V gene lost 0 bases and the J gene lost 6 bases, with 11 bases spanning the gap. The CDR3 is 15 residues long. CDR3 in amino acids: CASSLAVGVYEKLFF. Written as DNA, the CDR3 is TGTGCCAGCAGCTTAGCTGTGGGCGTATATGAAAAACTGTTTTTT. The entire variable domain, with the rest obtained from reference TRBV7-2 and TRBJ1-4, is as follows: GAGVSQSPSNKVTEKGKDVELRCDPISGHTALYWYRQSLGQGLEFLIYFQGNSAPDKSGLPSDRFSAERTGGSVSTLTIQRTQQEDSAVYLCASSLAVGVYEKLFFGSGTQLSVL.

This clone turned up a few times. This chain joins TRBV18 and TRBJ2-7, with TRBD2 matching 7 bases. Germline V gives CDR1 KGHSH, CDR2 LQKENI. The CDR3 loop spans 13 amino acids. Trimming took 6 bases from V and 5 from J; bases not matched to a gene: 7. The CDR3 sequence: CASSPGRGDEQYF. CDR3 nucleotides: TGTGCCAGCTCGCCGGGACGGGGGGACGAGCAGTACTTC.

This sequence joins TRBV7-3 and TRBJ2-3, with 8 bases that match TRBD2. The germline V gene encodes CDR1 SGHTA and CDR2 FQGTGA. The ends lost 3 bases at V and 4 bases at J; junction bases unmatched: 6. This CDR3 has 15 amino acids. The CDR3 sequence is CASSFSAGAADTQYF. The CDR3 nucleotides read TGTGCCAGCAGCTTCTCAGCGGGAGCCGCAGATACGCAGTATTTT.